These T cell receptor beta chains were read from a single sample in a study of T cells in Graves' hyperthyroidism and ophthalmopathy. TCRdb reprocessed the multiplex PCR reads with MiXCR, giving one entry per CDR3 protein. The sample has hundreds of thousands of distinct CDR3 sequences, under 60% seen once; the top ten hold about 8.2%. Input material: peripheral blood or thyroid tissue (not recorded which). These receptors came from a woman between 18 and 29 years old with Graves' hyperthyroidism. The CDR3 runs from the conserved cysteine through the conserved F or W. Each record gives: CDR3 length, clone size, D gene, V gene, J gene, CDR3 DNA, CDR3 protein. D genes are given only for firm matches. For some rows the clone size is stated as once, few or many, or as a class when expanded; others skip it.

>16|NA|NA|TRBV10-3|TRBJ2-7
TGTGCCAGCAGTGGTGCATGGGGCTGGCCCCCCTACGAGCAGTACTTC
CASSGAWGWPPYEQYF
>13|NA|NA|TRBV2|TRBJ1-6
TGTGCCTGGATGGATTTGTATAATTCACCCCTCCACTTT
CAWMDLYNSPLHF
>16|NA|TRBD1|TRBV7-2|TRBJ1-2
TGTGCCAGCAGCTCCGGCCCGGACAGGGATGGGTATGGCTACACCTTC
CASSSGPDRDGYGYTF
>15|NA|TRBD2|TRBV15|TRBJ2-7
TGTGCCACCAGCAGCTTAGCGGGAGACCCTTACGAGCAGTACTTC
CATSSLAGDPYEQYF
>14|few|NA|TRBV2|TRBJ1-5
TGTGCCAGCAGCGAGGGACGTAGCAATCAGCCCCAGCATTTT
CASSEGRSNQPQHF
>14|NA|NA|TRBV2|TRBJ1-2
TGTGCCAGCAGCACCCCAGAAAGGCGGCATGGCTACACCTTC
CASSTPERRHGYTF
>13|many|NA|TRBV7-9|TRBJ1-2
TGTGCCAGCAGTTTAGTGCGAGACTATGGCTACACCTTC
CASSLVRDYGYTF
>11|NA|NA|TRBV29-1|TRBJ1-5
TGCAGGGGGGAGAGCAATCAGCCCCAGCATTTT
CRGESNQPQHF
>17|NA|TRBD1|TRBV14|TRBJ2-7
TGTGCCAGCAGCCATCCCTCGAGGGGACAGGTCTCCTACGAGCAGTACTTC
CASSHPSRGQVSYEQYF
>13|NA|NA|TRBV6-6|TRBJ1-1
TGTGCCAGCAGTTACTCGGAGCTCACTGAAGCTTTCTTT
CASSYSELTEAFF
>13|NA|NA|TRBV29-1|TRBJ2-5
TGCAGCCAGGGGAGGGAGGAGGAGGAGACCCAGTACTTC
CSQGREEEETQYF
>16|few|TRBD1|TRBV29-1|TRBJ1-4
TGCAGCCCTCTTCCCCCACAGGGGATTGCTAATGAAAAACTGTTTTTT
CSPLPPQGIANEKLFF
>15|NA|NA|TRBV27|TRBJ1-2
TGTGCCAGCAGTTTGTCGGGCCATTTTCAGGGGGGCTACACCTTC
CASSLSGHFQGGYTF
>15|NA|TRBD1|TRBV2|TRBJ2-2
TGTGCCAGCAGGAACGACAGGGTATGGACCGGGGAGCTGTTTTTT
CASRNDRVWTGELFF
>11|many|NA|TRBV2|TRBJ1-5
TGTGCCAGCAGGGCCGGAGGGCCCCAGCATTTT
CASRAGGPQHF
>13|NA|NA|TRBV7-9|TRBJ1-2
TGTGCCGGAAACAGGGATAAAGGCTATGGCTACACCTTC
CAGNRDKGYGYTF
>17|NA|TRBD2|TRBV11-2|TRBJ2-5
TGTGCCAGCAGCGACCTGGGGGAGCGGGAGTTGGTAGAGACCCAGTACTTC
CASSDLGERELVETQYF
>12|many|NA|TRBV24-1|TRBJ1-5
TGTGCCACCAGTGAAAACAATCAGCCCCAGCATTTT
CATSENNQPQHF
>14|many|TRBD1|TRBV29-1|TRBJ2-7
TGCAGCGTGAGGTCCAGGGGGCAAACCTACGAGCAGTACTTC
CSVRSRGQTYEQYF
>14|NA|NA|TRBV24-1|TRBJ1-2
TGTGCCACCAGTGATGCCAAGGGTTCGCATGGCTACACCTTC
CATSDAKGSHGYTF
>13|NA|TRBD2|TRBV7-3|TRBJ2-7
TGTGCCAGCAGCTTATACGGTAGCGGGGAGCAGTACTTC
CASSLYGSGEQYF
>13|few|NA|TRBV4-1|TRBJ2-7
TGCGCCAGCAGCCAAGATACCGGGAGCGAGCAGTACTTC
CASSQDTGSEQYF
>11|NA|NA|TRBV2|TRBJ1-4
TGTACCAGTAACTCGAATGAAAAACTGTTTTTT
CTSNSNEKLFF
>14|many|NA|TRBV19|TRBJ1-2
TGTGCCAGTAGGGACCCAGGAGGGAACTATGGCTACACCTTC
CASRDPGGNYGYTF
>14|NA|TRBD1|TRBV5-1|TRBJ2-7
TGCGCCAGCGGAAACAGGGGTGGGAACTACGAGCAGTACTTC
CASGNRGGNYEQYF
>15|NA|NA|TRBV6-5|TRBJ1-2
TGTGCCAGCAGTTTATATGGGAAGGGAAACTATGGCTACACCTTC
CASSLYGKGNYGYTF
>12|many|NA|TRBV29-1|TRBJ2-7
TGCAGCGTTGGTCCGACTAACTACGAGCAGTACTTC
CSVGPTNYEQYF
>16|NA|NA|TRBV6-5|TRBJ1-1
TGTGCCAGCAGTTACTCGAAGGGCCCCGGGAACACTGAAGCTTTCTTT
CASSYSKGPGNTEAFF
>15|few|NA|TRBV6-5|TRBJ1-3
TGTGCCAGCAGTTACAAGCTTGCCTCTGGAAACACCATATATTTT
CASSYKLASGNTIYF
>15|many|NA|TRBV7-8|TRBJ1-6
TGTGCCAGCAGCCCAAGTCAGGGTTGGAATTCACCCCTCCACTTT
CASSPSQGWNSPLHF